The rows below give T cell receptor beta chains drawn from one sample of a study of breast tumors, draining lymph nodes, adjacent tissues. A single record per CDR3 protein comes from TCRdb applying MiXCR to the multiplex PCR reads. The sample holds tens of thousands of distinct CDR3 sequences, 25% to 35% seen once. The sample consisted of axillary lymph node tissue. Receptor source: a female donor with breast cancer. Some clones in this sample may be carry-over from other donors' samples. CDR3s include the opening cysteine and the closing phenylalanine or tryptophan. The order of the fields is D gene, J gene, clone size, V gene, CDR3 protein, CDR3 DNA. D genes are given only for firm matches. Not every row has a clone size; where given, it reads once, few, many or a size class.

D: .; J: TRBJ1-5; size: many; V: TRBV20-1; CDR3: CSVPTGGINQPQHF; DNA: TGCAGTGTCCCGACCGGGGGCATTAATCAGCCCCAGCATTTT
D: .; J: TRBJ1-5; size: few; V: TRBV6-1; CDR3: CASSPRDGNSNQPQHF; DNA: TGTGCCAGCAGTCCCCGGGACGGAAATAGCAATCAGCCCCAGCATTTT
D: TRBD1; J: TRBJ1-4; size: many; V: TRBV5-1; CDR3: CASAGTANEKLFF; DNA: TGCGCCAGCGCCGGGACAGCAAATGAAAAACTGTTTTTT
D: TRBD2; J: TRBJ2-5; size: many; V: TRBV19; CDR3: CASRPSGRVWETQYF; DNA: TGTGCCAGTAGACCCAGCGGGAGGGTTTGGGAGACCCAGTACTTC
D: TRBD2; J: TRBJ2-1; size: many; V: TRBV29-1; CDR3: CSARLAGVDRFYNEQFF; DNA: TGCAGCGCCAGACTAGCGGGGGTCGATCGTTTCTACAATGAGCAGTTCTTC
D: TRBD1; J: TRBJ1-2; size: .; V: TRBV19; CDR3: CASSIFGTGIGYTF; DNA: TGTGCCAGTAGTATTTTTGGGACAGGGATCGGCTACACCTTC
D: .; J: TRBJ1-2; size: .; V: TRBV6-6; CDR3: CASSNYGGFYGYTF; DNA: TGTGCCAGCAGCAATTACGGGGGTTTCTACGGCTACACCTTC
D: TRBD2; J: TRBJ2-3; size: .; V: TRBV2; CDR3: CASSEWLAGGADTQYF; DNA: TGTGCCAGCAGTGAATGGCTAGCGGGGGGCGCAGATACGCAGTATTTT
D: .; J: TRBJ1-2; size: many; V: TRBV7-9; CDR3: CASSLQGLGYTF; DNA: TGTGCCAGCAGCTTACAGGGTCTTGGCTACACCTTC
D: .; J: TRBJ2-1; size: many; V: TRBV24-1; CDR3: CATSGSELVFSYNEQFF; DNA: TGTGCCACCAGTGGTTCCGAACTAGTATTCTCCTACAATGAGCAGTTCTTC
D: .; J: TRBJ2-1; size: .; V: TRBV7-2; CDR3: CASSLVLGASSYNEQSF; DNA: TGTGCCAGCAGCTTAGTTCTTGGTGCGAGCTCCTACAATGAGCAGTCGTTC
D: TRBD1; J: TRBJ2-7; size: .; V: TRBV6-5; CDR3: CAGRDRGAYEQYF; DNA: TGTGCCGGTAGGGACAGGGGTGCCTACGAGCAGTACTTC
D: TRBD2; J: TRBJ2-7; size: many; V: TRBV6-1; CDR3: CASSEIGLAFYEQYF; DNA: TGTGCCAGCAGTGAAATAGGACTAGCGTTCTACGAGCAGTACTTC
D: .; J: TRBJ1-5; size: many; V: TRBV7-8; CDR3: CASSLGGFQPQHF; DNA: TGTGCCAGCAGCTTAGGGGGTTTTCAGCCCCAGCATTTT
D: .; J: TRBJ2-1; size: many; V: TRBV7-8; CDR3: CASSRRDKQFF; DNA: TGTGCCAGCAGCCGAAGGGACAAGCAGTTCTTC
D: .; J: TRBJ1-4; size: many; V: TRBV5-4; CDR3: CASSSAGAVDEKLFF; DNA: TGTGCCAGCAGCTCCGCGGGGGCGGTCGATGAAAAACTGTTTTTT
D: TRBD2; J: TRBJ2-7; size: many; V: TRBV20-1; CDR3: CSARDDGRSEQYF; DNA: TGCAGTGCTAGAGATGACGGGAGGAGCGAGCAGTACTTC
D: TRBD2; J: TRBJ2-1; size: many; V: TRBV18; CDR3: CASSPSSGSSYHSEQFF; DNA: TGTGCCAGCTCACCATCTAGCGGGAGCTCTTATCACAGTGAGCAGTTCTTC
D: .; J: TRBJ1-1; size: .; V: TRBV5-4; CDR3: CASSVQGRSTEAFF; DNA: TGTGCCAGCAGCGTCCAGGGGAGGAGCACTGAAGCTTTCTTT
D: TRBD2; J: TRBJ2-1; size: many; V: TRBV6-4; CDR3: CASSPSSSGRLNEQFF; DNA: TGTGCCAGCAGTCCGAGTAGTAGCGGGAGATTAAATGAGCAGTTCTTC
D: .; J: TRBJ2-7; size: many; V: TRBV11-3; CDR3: CASSPGGEAYEQYF; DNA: TGTGCCAGCAGCCCCGGCGGGGAGGCCTACGAGCAGTACTTC
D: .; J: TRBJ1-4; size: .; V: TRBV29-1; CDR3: CSVGGLADEKLFF; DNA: TGCAGCGTTGGGGGGTTGGCTGATGAAAAACTGTTTTTT
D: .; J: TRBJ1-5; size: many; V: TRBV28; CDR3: CASSFVLGETNNQPQHF; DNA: TGTGCCAGCAGTTTCGTTTTAGGCGAAACGAACAATCAGCCCCAGCATTTT
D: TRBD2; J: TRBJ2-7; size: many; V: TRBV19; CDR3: CASGLAGVREQYF; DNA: TGTGCCAGTGGACTAGCGGGAGTTCGCGAGCAGTACTTC
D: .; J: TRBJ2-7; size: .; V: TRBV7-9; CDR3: CASSPGEKTYEQYF; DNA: TGTGCCAGCAGCCCCGGCGAGAAAACCTACGAGCAGTACTTC
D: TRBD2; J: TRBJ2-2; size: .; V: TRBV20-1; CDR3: CSARKRGLRQGPQGCANTGELFF; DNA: TGCAGTGCTAGGAAGCGGGGTTTGCGCCAGGGTCCCCAGGGCTGTGCGAACACCGGGGAGCTGTTTTTT
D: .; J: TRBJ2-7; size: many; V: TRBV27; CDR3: CASSLSPGQVYEQYF; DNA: TGTGCCAGCAGTTTATCCCCGGGACAAGTCTACGAGCAGTACTTC